A selection of T cell receptor beta chains follows, all from one sample in a study of shared clonotypes between healthy human individuals. Sequenced by immunoSEQ multiplex PCR; TCRdb stores in-frame clones only, minus some. The table shows over a million clones, with 75% to 85% occurring only once. The sample taken for sequencing was memory CD4+ T cells from PBMCs. These receptors originate from a man younger than 35 in good health. Some clones in this sample may be carry-over from other donors' samples. Each CDR3 is given with its conserved first and last residue. D genes are given only for firm matches. Clone size is not always given. Where it is, it says once, few, many or a class for expanded clones.

>TRBJ1-1|.|TRBV7-9|.
TGTGCCAGCAGCTCCCCCCCCAACACTGAAGCTTTCTTT
CASSSPPNTEAFF
>TRBJ2-6|.|TRBV9|many
TGTGCCAGCAGCGTAGCTGCAGGGGCTGGGGCCAACGTCCTGACTTTC
CASSVAAGAGANVLTF
>TRBJ2-1|.|TRBV5-1|.
TGCGCCAGCAGCTTGGTCGTGGGTTATAGCTACAATGAGCAGTTCTTC
CASSLVVGYSYNEQFF
>TRBJ2-7|.|TRBV5-1|.
TGCGCCAGCAAGTACAGCCTCTACGAGCAGTACTTC
CASKYSLYEQYF
>TRBJ2-7|TRBD2|TRBV28|.
TGTGCCACGCGTAGCGGGCTAGCGGTCTACGAGCAGTACTTC
CATRSGLAVYEQYF
>TRBJ1-3|TRBD1|TRBV18|few
TGTGCCAGCTCACGGGGACAGGGACGCTCTGGAAACACCATATATTTT
CASSRGQGRSGNTIYF
>TRBJ2-7|.|TRBV6-1|.
TGTGCCAGCAGCCCTAGGCATTCCGAGCAGTACTTC
CASSPRHSEQYF
>TRBJ2-7|.|TRBV20-1|.
TGCAGTGCAAGTCTAGCCTACGAGCAGTACTTC
CSASLAYEQYF
>TRBJ2-7|TRBD2|TRBV7-2|.
TGTGCCAGCAGCCCGTGGACTAGCGGGAGGAATGCCTACGAGCAGTACTTC
CASSPWTSGRNAYEQYF
>TRBJ2-7|.|TRBV7-2|.
TGTGCCAGCAGCTTAGTTTCCGAGCAGTACTTC
CASSLVSEQYF
>TRBJ2-1|TRBD2|TRBV4-1|.
TGCGCCAGCAGCCCGGGACTAGCGGGAGAGAATGAGCAGTTCTTC
CASSPGLAGENEQFF
>TRBJ1-3|.|TRBV14|few
TGTGCCAGCAGCCATACCCCTAACACCATATATTTT
CASSHTPNTIYF
>TRBJ2-7|TRBD1|TRBV6-1|many
TGTGCCAGCAGATGGACCGGGACAGACCTAATCGGGACCTTC
CASRWTGTDLIGTF
>TRBJ2-7|TRBD1|TRBV2|.
TGTGCCAGCAGCGACCGGGACAGGGGATACGAGCAGTACTTC
CASSDRDRGYEQYF
>TRBJ2-1|.|TRBV5-1|once
TGCGCCAGCAGCTTCCCGAGTAACGGGTACAATGAGCAGTTCTTC
CASSFPSNGYNEQFF
>TRBJ2-1|TRBD2|TRBV7-9|.
TGTGCCAGCAGGAAAGAGGCGGGAGTGAGGTTCTTC
CASRKEAGVRFF
>TRBJ1-4|.|TRBV18|.
TGTGCCAGCTCACGAGCCGGGTCCGGTTTTGAAAAACTGTTTTTT
CASSRAGSGFEKLFF
>TRBJ1-3|.|TRBV18|.
TGTGCCAGCTCTTTTGAAGGGGCAGGCTCTGGAAACACCATATATTTT
CASSFEGAGSGNTIYF
>TRBJ1-2|.|TRBV5-1|once
TGCGCCAGCAGCTTGGGACGGACTCAGAGCTACACCTTC
CASSLGRTQSYTF
>TRBJ1-4|.|TRBV7-8|.
TGTGCCAGCAGCTTAGACCGACGGGGGAATGAAAAACTGTTTTTT
CASSLDRRGNEKLFF
>TRBJ2-2|TRBD2|TRBV6-5|.
TGTGCCATTGGGAGGGGCCCCACCGGGGAGCTGTTTTTT
CAIGRGPTGELFF
>TRBJ2-5|TRBD2|TRBV28|.
TGTGCCAGCACTCCGGGACTAGCGGGAGAGACCCAGTACTTC
CASTPGLAGETQYF
>TRBJ2-1|TRBD2|TRBV11-2|.
TGTGCCAGCAGCTTAGGAGGAGCGGGGGGCTACAATGAGCAGTTCTTC
CASSLGGAGGYNEQFF
>TRBJ2-1|TRBD2|TRBV2|.
TGTGCCAGGGGACTAGCGGTAGCATCTGAGCAGTTCTTC
CARGLAVASEQFF
>TRBJ1-1|TRBD1|TRBV5-1|.
TGCGCCAGCAGCTTGTGGGGGACAGGGGACAAAGCTTTCTTT
CASSLWGTGDKAFF
>TRBJ1-2|.|TRBV6-1|.
TGTGCCAGCAGCGAAGGGGGGGGATATGGCTACACCTTC
CASSEGGGYGYTF
>TRBJ2-7|TRBD2|TRBV19|.
TGTGCCAGTAGTACGGGACTAGCGGGATACGAGCAGTACTTC
CASSTGLAGYEQYF
>TRBJ1-2|.|TRBV6-5|.
TGTGCCAGCAGCAATTCAGGGGCAAATAACTATGGCTACACCTTC
CASSNSGANNYGYTF
>TRBJ1-5|.|TRBV19|few
TGTGCCAGTACGGGGTATAGCAATCAGCCCCAGCATTTT
CASTGYSNQPQHF
>TRBJ2-3|.|TRBV28|few
TGTGCCAGCAGCCTCACAGATACGCAGTATTTT
CASSLTDTQYF
>TRBJ2-7|TRBD2|TRBV6-6|few
TGTGCCAGCAGTTCCAGACTAGCGGGCTCCTACGAGCAGTACTTC
CASSSRLAGSYEQYF
>TRBJ1-5|.|TRBV18|many
TGTGCCAGCTCACCCACAGGCAATCAGCCCCAGCATTTT
CASSPTGNQPQHF
>TRBJ1-2|TRBD1|TRBV11-2|.
TGTGCCAGCAGCTCGGGACAGAACTATGGCTACACCTTC
CASSSGQNYGYTF
>TRBJ2-5|TRBD2|TRBV4-1|.
TGCGCCAGCAGCCAAGGAGCAGCGGGAGGGCTGCAAGAGACCCAGTACTTC
CASSQGAAGGLQETQYF
>TRBJ2-7|.|TRBV11-2|.
TGTGCCAGCAGCTCGACTGTTTTCGGGTACGAGCAGTACTTC
CASSSTVFGYEQYF
>TRBJ2-3|.|TRBV30|.
TGTGCCTGGAGCCGACGGGGGCTGGATACGCAGTATTTT
CAWSRRGLDTQYF
>TRBJ2-7|.|TRBV28|.
TGTGCCAGCAGTGGCGTACTAAATCGGTACTTC
CASSGVLNRYF
>TRBJ2-7|.|TRBV27|.
TGTGCCAGCAGTTCTACACTACTGACAGGACAACGGGGCTACGAGCAGTACTTC
CASSSTLLTGQRGYEQYF
>TRBJ2-2|TRBD1|TRBV5-1|.
TGCGCCAGCAGCCTCACAGGGGATTTTGCCGGGGAGCTGTTTTTT
CASSLTGDFAGELFF
>TRBJ1-2|.|TRBV5-4|.
TGTGCCAGCAGCTTTTTCCCCCGAGGTGGCTACACCTTC
CASSFFPRGGYTF
>TRBJ2-6|.|TRBV5-1|.
TGCGCCAGCAGCTTGGCCCAAGGCCCGGGGACTTTC
CASSLAQGPGTF
>TRBJ2-3|.|TRBV11-3|.
TGTGCCAGCAGCCCCAGGACCGCGGGGAGCACAGATACGCAGTATTTT
CASSPRTAGSTDTQYF
>TRBJ1-5|TRBD1|TRBV27|.
TGTGCCAGCAGTTTGGCGGGCAGGGGGCGAGTTAATCAGCCCCAGCATTTT
CASSLAGRGRVNQPQHF
>TRBJ2-1|.|TRBV2|.
TGTGCCAGCACCTCCCAGGGGAGTGAGCAGTTCTTC
CASTSQGSEQFF
>TRBJ1-1|.|TRBV5-1|.
TGCGCCAGCAGCTTGAGGCCAGCGAACACTGAAGCTTTCTTT
CASSLRPANTEAFF
>TRBJ2-5|.|TRBV7-3|few
TGTGCCAGCAGCTGGGGCTGGGACTCTATAAAGCGTCAGGAGACCCAGTACTTC
CASSWGWDSIKRQETQYF
>TRBJ1-6|.|TRBV30|many
TGTGCCTGGAGTGTAGGGAACTATAATTCACCCCTCCACTTT
CAWSVGNYNSPLHF
>TRBJ1-2|TRBD1|TRBV2|few
TGTGCCAGCAGTGCGCGACAGGGAGGCAACTATGGCTACACCTTC
CASSARQGGNYGYTF
>TRBJ1-4|.|TRBV2|.
TGTGCCAGCACCCGACCAGCGACTAATGAAAAACTGTTTTTT
CASTRPATNEKLFF
>TRBJ2-6|.|TRBV9|.
TGTGCCAGCAGCGTAGATAGGGTTAGCGGCAACTCTGGGGCCAACGTCCTGACTTTC
CASSVDRVSGNSGANVLTF
>TRBJ1-4|TRBD1|TRBV19|.
TGTGCCAGTAACCTCGGGACAGTTAATGAAAAACTGTTTTTT
CASNLGTVNEKLFF
>TRBJ2-3|.|TRBV11-2|.
TGTGCCAGCAGCGTCACCAGCGGTGTAGATACGCAGTATTTT
CASSVTSGVDTQYF
>TRBJ1-4|.|TRBV15|.
TGTGCCACCAGCAGAGAGGGATCTGGTGAAAAACTGTTTTTT
CATSREGSGEKLFF
>TRBJ2-3|.|TRBV4-2|few
TGTGCCAGCAGCCAAGACGCGGGATTAGATACGCAGTATTTT
CASSQDAGLDTQYF
>TRBJ2-7|.|TRBV4-1|.
TGCGCCAGCAGCCCATCGCGGGCTAGTCCGGGCTCCTACGAGCAGTACTTC
CASSPSRASPGSYEQYF
>TRBJ2-7|TRBD2|TRBV5-8|.
TGTGCCAGCAGCGGGTGGGGGGGCGAGCAGTACTTC
CASSGWGGEQYF
>TRBJ2-7|.|TRBV6-6|.
TGTGCCAGCAGTTACGTCACGACACCGAACTACGAGCAGTACTTC
CASSYVTTPNYEQYF
>TRBJ2-5|.|TRBV4-3|once
TGCGCCAGCAGCCAAGCGACAGTCCAAGAGACCCAGTACTTC
CASSQATVQETQYF
>TRBJ2-3|.|TRBV28|.
TGTGCCAGCAGATCCGGGGTAGCGGTCACAGATACGCAGTATTTT
CASRSGVAVTDTQYF
>TRBJ2-7|.|TRBV6-1|.
TGTGCCAGCAGTGAAGCGGCCGGCAGGAGCTCCTACGAGCAGTACTTC
CASSEAAGRSSYEQYF